The source of this T cell receptor beta chain is a study of CD8 T cells in Susac syndrome. Points from the study as a whole: The study's TCR sequencing and HLA analysis drew on a certain number of individuals. That number was acknowledged as relatively small.

RNA, at about 0.45 to 1 ug, was reverse transcribed with random hexamers. Across 54 Vbeta and 13 Jbeta, immunoSEQ multiplex PCR amplified TCR beta CDR3. TCRdb reprocessed the immunoSEQ multiplex PCR reads via MiXCR and lists one record per CDR3 protein. This sample has 170,000 or so distinct CDR3 sequences, with over 90% found just once. Peripheral blood CD8+ and CD4+ T cells were profiled by TCR beta sequencing. Points on this clonotype: The antigen remains undetermined.

The CDR3 totals 14 residues. The germline V gene encodes CDR1 LGHDT and CDR2 YNNKEL (reference sequence). V was clipped by 4 bases and J by 8 bases; unmatched bases: 6. The chain uses TRBV3-1 and TRBJ2-1, with 9 bases that match TRBD2. Sequenced material: CD4+ T cells from PBMCs. The receptor's source is a human donor with Susac syndrome. The CDR3 nucleotides read TGTGCCAGCAGCCCAGCGGGAGGCCCCCATGAGCAGTTCTTC. It is translated as CASSPAGGPHEQFF.